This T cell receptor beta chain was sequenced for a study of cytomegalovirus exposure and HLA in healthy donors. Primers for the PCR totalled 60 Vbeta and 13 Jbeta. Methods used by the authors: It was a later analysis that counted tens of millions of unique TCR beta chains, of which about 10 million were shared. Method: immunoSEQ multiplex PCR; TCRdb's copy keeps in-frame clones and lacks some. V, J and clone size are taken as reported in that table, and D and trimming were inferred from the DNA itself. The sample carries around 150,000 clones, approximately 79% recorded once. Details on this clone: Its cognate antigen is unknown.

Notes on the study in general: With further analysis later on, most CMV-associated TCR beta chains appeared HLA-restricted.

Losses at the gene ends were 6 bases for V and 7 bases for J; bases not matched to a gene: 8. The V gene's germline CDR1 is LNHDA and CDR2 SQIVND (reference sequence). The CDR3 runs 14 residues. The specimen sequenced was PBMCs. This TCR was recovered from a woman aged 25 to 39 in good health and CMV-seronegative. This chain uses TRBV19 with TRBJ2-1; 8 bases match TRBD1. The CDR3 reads CASRVETGVNEQFF. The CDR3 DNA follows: TGTGCCAGTAGGGTCGAGACAGGGGTAAATGAGCAGTTCTTC.